This T cell receptor (beta chain) comes out of a study of shared clonotypes between healthy human individuals. Generated by immunoSEQ multiplex PCR, the TCRdb table keeps only in-frame clones and is missing some. The sample contains nearly 2 million clones, roughly 94% of which appear only once. Naive-designated CD8 cells lacked CD45RO, were positively enriched for CCR7, and omitted terminally differentiated effector memory CD45RA+ cells. V was trimmed by 7 bases and J by 10 bases, leaving 16 bases between them. Germline CDR1 SQVTM, CDR2 ANQGSEA. The CDR3 spans 12 residues. The sequenced material came from naive CD8+ T cells sorted from blood. This sequence joins TRBV29-1 and TRBJ1-4, with D possibly being TRBD1 (6 bases). The origin of this receptor is a young man in good health. CDR3 sequence reads: CSGTTGGGKLFF. The DNA for the CDR3 is TGCAGCGGAACGACAGGCGGCGGAAAACTGTTTTTT.